The present T cell receptor (beta chain) was sequenced within a study of cytomegalovirus exposure and HLA in healthy donors. Study results and limitations: Earlier analysis yielded a pattern in which most TCR beta V segments were productive about 90% or about 30% of the time.

Remarks on this clone: The antigen remains undetermined.

V dropped 6 bases and J dropped 7; count of bases not matched to a gene: 14. This CDR3 is built from 15 residues. Germline V gene sequence: CDR1 SGHTA, CDR2 FQGNSA. 60 Vbeta and 13 Jbeta primers were used in PCR. Produced via immunoSEQ multiplex PCR; TCRdb's table is partial and in-frame only. This table holds fewer than 250,000 clones, over 70% found once. The sequence was collected from a man aged 30 to 39 in good health and CMV-seronegative. V usage is TRBV7-2 and J usage is TRBJ1-2, with 7 positions matching TRBD1. Sequences were obtained from PBMCs. The chain's CDR3 is CASRLELQGTRGYTF. Here the CDR3 DNA reads TGTGCCAGCAGACTGGAGCTACAGGGGACCCGTGGCTACACCTTC. The variable domain in full, completed from reference TRBV7-2 and TRBJ1-2, reads GAGVSQSPSNKVTEKGKDVELRCDPISGHTALYWYRQSLGQGLEFLIYFQGNSAPDKSGLPSDRFSAERTGGSVSTLTIQRTQQEDSAVYLCASRLELQGTRGYTFGSGTRLTVV.